Included here is one T cell receptor (beta chain) sequence, with context. What it binds is not known. This CDR3 has 14 amino acids. Looked up from germline, CDR1 is SGHRS and CDR2 is YFSETQ. The trim removed 2 bases at V and 6 bases at J, leaving 5 bases unmatched. This sample was included in a study of cytomegalovirus exposure and HLA in healthy donors. In the study overall: Samples from HLA-typed donors yielded around 79 million unique TCRs in an early data release. General study findings and limits: As a later analysis showed, a missense DCLRE1C variant was linked to trimming of TCR beta V- and J-genes. In vitro experiments confirmed that a few CMV-associated chains were specific for CMV antigens.

PCR was performed using 60 Vbeta and 13 Jbeta primers. Method: immunoSEQ multiplex PCR; TCRdb's copy keeps in-frame clones and lacks some. This sample has about 190,000 clones, with more than 65% found just once. This TCR was sampled from a woman aged 25 to 45 in good health and CMV-seropositive. Sample: PBMCs. The rearrangement uses TRBV5-1 and TRBJ1-2; 9 bases fit TRBD1. The CDR3 spells CASSLTGGRDGYTF. The DNA of the CDR3 is TGCGCCAGCAGCTTAACAGGGGGCCGCGATGGCTACACCTTC.